The source of this T cell receptor beta chain is a study of neurological immune-mediated disorders. 5'RACE employing 10-nucleotide random UMIs yielded the cDNA. From 15-18 subjects, every sequencing run obtained over 160 million TCR-beta sequences. A single record per CDR3 protein comes from TCRdb applying MiXCR to the 5' RACE reads. Among tens of thousands of distinct CDR3 sequences listed, more than 20% were seen once. Study-level results: The study found the most TCR clonal expansion in HTLV-1-associated myelopathy and the least in multiple sclerosis, below healthy controls.

On this clonotype: Its antigen is not identified.

The junction had 8 bases not matched to a gene; V was cut back by 5 bases and J by 4 bases. Per germline, CDR1 SGHAT and CDR2 FQNNGV. This CDR3 region has 15 residues. The specimen sequenced was PBMCs. The sequence was collected from a woman between 70 and 85 years old in good health. V usage is TRBV11-2 and J usage is TRBJ1-1, with TRBD1 identical over 9 bases. The CDR3 DNA is TGTGCCAGCAGCCTAGCGGGACAGGGAGGCACTGAAGCTTTCTTT. Its translation is CASSLAGQGGTEAFF.